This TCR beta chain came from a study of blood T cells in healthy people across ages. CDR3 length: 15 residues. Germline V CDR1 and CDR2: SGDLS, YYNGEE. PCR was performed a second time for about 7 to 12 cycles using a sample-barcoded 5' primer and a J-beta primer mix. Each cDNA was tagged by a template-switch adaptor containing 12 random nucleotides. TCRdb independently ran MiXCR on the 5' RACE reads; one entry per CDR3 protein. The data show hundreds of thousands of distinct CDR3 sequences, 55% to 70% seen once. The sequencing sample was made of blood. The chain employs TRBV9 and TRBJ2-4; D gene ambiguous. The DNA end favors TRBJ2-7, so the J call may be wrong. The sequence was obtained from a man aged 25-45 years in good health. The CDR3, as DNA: TGTGCCAGCAGCGTAGGCCCTGCCAGGACGGACGAGCAGTACTTC. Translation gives CASSVGPARTDEQYF.